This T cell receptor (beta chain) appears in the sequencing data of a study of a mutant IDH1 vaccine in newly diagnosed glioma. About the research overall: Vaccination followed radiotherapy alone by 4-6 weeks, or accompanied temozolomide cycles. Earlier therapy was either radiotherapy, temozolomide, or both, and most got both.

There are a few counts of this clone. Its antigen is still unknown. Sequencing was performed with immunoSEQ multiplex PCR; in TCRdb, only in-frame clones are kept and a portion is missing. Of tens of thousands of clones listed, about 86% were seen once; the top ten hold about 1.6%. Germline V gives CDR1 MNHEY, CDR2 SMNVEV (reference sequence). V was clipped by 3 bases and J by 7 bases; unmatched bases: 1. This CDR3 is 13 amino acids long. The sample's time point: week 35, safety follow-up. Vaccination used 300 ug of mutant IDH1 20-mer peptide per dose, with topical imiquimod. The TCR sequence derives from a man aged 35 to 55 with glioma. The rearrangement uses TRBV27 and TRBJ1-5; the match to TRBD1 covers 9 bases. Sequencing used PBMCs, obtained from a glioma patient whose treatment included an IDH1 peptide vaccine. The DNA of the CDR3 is TGTGCCAGCAGTTTGACAGGGGGGCAGCCCCAGCATTTT. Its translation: CASSLTGGQPQHF.